A single sample is the source of the 11 T cell receptor beta chains below, sequenced in a study of cytomegalovirus exposure and HLA in healthy donors. Primers for the PCR totalled 60 Vbeta and 13 Jbeta. TCRdb keeps only in-frame clones here, not all; method: immunoSEQ multiplex PCR. The profile shows about 140,000 clones, around 80% of them singletons. What was sequenced was PBMCs. All receptors derive from a young man in good health and CMV-seropositive.

The genes are TRBV25-1 and TRBJ1-1; unclear D gene. Germline V gene lookup returns CDR1 MGHDK and CDR2 SYGVNS. Trimming removed 8 bases from V and 5 bases from J, with 6 bases in between. The CDR3 loop spans 10 amino acids. The CDR3 reads CASLKTEAFF. The CDR3 DNA reads TGTGCCAGCTTAAAAACTGAAGCTTTCTTT. Full variable domain (missing parts from reference TRBV25-1 and TRBJ1-1): EADIYQTPRYLVIGTGKKITLECSQTMGHDKMYWYQQDPGMELHLIHYSYGVNSTEKGDLSSESTVSRIRTEHFPLTLESARPSHTSQYLCASLKTEAFFGQGTRLTVV.

This clone was observed a handful of times. The J gene is TRBJ1-1, the V gene TRBV2; D may be TRBD1 (5 bases). Germline lookup yields CDR1 SNHLY and CDR2 FYNNEI. Trimming removed 6 bases at V and 2 bases at J, with 13 bases between. This CDR3 spans 14 amino acids. Here the CDR3 reads CASRVVQVNTEAFF. CDR3 in DNA: TGTGCCAGCAGAGTGGTACAGGTAAACACTGAAGCTTTCTTT.

In DNA, the CDR3 is TGTGCTAGTGGTTTATCAGAGAACACTGAAGCTTTCTTT. It is translated as CASGLSENTEAFF. The rearrangement uses TRBV12-5 and TRBJ1-1; D gene ambiguous. The CDR3 consists of 13 residues. Trimming shortened V by 3 bases and J by 1 base, and 6 bases separated the two germline ends. Per the germline V gene, CDR1 is LGHNT and CDR2 is FRNRAP.

The chain carries TRBV4-1 and TRBJ2-2; D is possibly TRBD1 (6 bases). Per the germline V gene, CDR1 is MGHRA and CDR2 is YSYEKL. The CDR3 covers 15 residues. V lost 4 bases and J lost 6, with 15 bases in between. The CDR3 spells CASSPETGKSGELFF. The CDR3, as DNA: TGCGCCAGCAGCCCCGAAACAGGGAAGTCCGGGGAGCTGTTTTTT.

V usage is TRBV5-1 and J usage is TRBJ2-5, with 9 bases matching TRBD1. The germline V gene has CDR1 SGHRS and CDR2 YFSETQ. This CDR3 has 17 amino acids. V lost 9 bases to trimming and J lost 3 bases; unmatched junction nucleotides: 18. The CDR3 region is CATAGDPGQGEEETQYF. The CDR3 nucleotides read TGCGCCACCGCCGGAGATCCGGGACAGGGTGAGGAAGAGACCCAGTACTTC.

The CDR3 spells CASSLSRQLKNYGYTF. The CDR3 DNA reads as TGTGCCAGCAGTTTATCCCGACAGTTAAAGAACTATGGCTACACCTTC. The chain has TRBV27 and TRBJ1-2; a possible D gene is TRBD1 (5 bases). The germline CDR1 and CDR2 sequences are MNHEY and SMNVEV (reference sequence). The CDR3 consists of 16 residues. The V end was cut by 0 bases, the J end by 2 bases, with 13 bases between.

This clone has just a few counts. The chain joins TRBV5-4 to TRBJ2-3; 7 positions agree with TRBD1. The CDR3 totals 15 residues. Germline trimming cut 4 bases from V and 2 bases from J; bases unmatched to any gene: 7. The germline V gene has CDR1 SGHNT and CDR2 YYREEE (reference sequence). CDR3 residues: CASSADRVSTDTQYF. CDR3 DNA sequence: TGTGCCAGCAGCGCAGACAGGGTATCCACAGATACGCAGTATTTT.

The V gene is TRBV28, the J gene TRBJ2-7, with D unresolved. The CDR3 totals 13 residues. From germline, CDR1 is MDHEN and CDR2 SYDVKM. V was pared by 2 bases and J by 4 bases, with 9 bases between. The CDR3 DNA reads TGTGCCAGCAGTTTAGGGCCGTTTTACGAGCAGTACTTC. The encoded protein is CASSLGPFYEQYF.

The gene calls are TRBV5-1 and TRBJ2-1, with a tentative D call TRBD2 (5 bases). This CDR3 has 14 residues. V shed 1 base and J shed 7 bases, with 12 bases lying between them. Germline assignment: CDR1 SGHRS and CDR2 YFSETQ. The CDR3 protein is CASSLWVSGNEQFF. CDR3 coding DNA: TGCGCCAGCAGCTTGTGGGTTTCGGGGAATGAGCAGTTCTTC.

The rearrangement uses TRBV9 and TRBJ1-1, with D possibly TRBD1 on 5 matching bases. Deletions cut 0 bases from V and 0 bases from J, with 9 bases between. This CDR3 is built from 15 residues. Germline lookup yields CDR1 SGDLS and CDR2 YYNGEE. In DNA form, the CDR3 reads TGTGCCAGCAGCGTAGGGGGGGTGATGAACACTGAAGCTTTCTTT. It codes for CASSVGGVMNTEAFF.

The V gene is TRBV6-1, the J gene TRBJ2-1; a weak D match, TRBD2 (6 bases). Germline assignment: CDR1 MNHNS and CDR2 SASEGT. This CDR3 has 14 residues. The germline V and J ends were trimmed by 6 bases and 6 bases, with 15 bases remaining between them. The CDR3 DNA reads TGTGCCAGCAGAACCGGAGGAGGGACCAATGAGCAGTTCTTC. Translating it yields CASRTGGGTNEQFF.